This T cell receptor beta chain was profiled in a study of Ad26.COV2.S vaccination and SARS-CoV-2 variants. Turning to the study itself: Into the muscle, Ad26.COV2.S was dosed once or twice, 56 days apart.

Findings and caveats of the study: Breadth, reportedly substantial, characterized the spike-specific CD8+ and CD4+ T cell responses after vaccination. The TCR-based breadth and depth measures might underestimate overall T cell responses.

Treatment described: roughly 19 received Ad26.COV2.S at low or high dose, single or two shots; a few received placebo; per-sample allocation not given. The study sampled participants on day 63 after the first vaccine or placebo injection. Its platform was an Ad26 vector, and its expressed antigen was Wuhan-strain SARS-CoV-2 spike. With regard to this clone: No antigen is known for it.

Profiling relied on immunoSEQ multiplex PCR, and the TCRdb table lists in-frame clones only, not all of them. Among hundreds of thousands of clones listed, around 86% were seen once. The receptor was derived from a person between 18 and 65 years old who received the Ad26.COV2.S COVID-19 vaccine or a placebo. The starting material was peripheral blood, obtained in a trial of Ad26.COV2.S vaccine versus placebo.

Here the CDR3 reads CATSRETSGNQPQHF. The CDR3 nucleotides read TGTGCCACCAGCAGAGAAACGAGCGGCAATCAGCCCCAGCATTTT. The chain joins TRBV15 to TRBJ1-5; the D is unclear. V was pared by 0 bases and J by 2 bases, with 8 bases between. The CDR3 spans 15 residues. Germline V lookup: CDR1 LNHNV, CDR2 YYDKDF (reference sequence).